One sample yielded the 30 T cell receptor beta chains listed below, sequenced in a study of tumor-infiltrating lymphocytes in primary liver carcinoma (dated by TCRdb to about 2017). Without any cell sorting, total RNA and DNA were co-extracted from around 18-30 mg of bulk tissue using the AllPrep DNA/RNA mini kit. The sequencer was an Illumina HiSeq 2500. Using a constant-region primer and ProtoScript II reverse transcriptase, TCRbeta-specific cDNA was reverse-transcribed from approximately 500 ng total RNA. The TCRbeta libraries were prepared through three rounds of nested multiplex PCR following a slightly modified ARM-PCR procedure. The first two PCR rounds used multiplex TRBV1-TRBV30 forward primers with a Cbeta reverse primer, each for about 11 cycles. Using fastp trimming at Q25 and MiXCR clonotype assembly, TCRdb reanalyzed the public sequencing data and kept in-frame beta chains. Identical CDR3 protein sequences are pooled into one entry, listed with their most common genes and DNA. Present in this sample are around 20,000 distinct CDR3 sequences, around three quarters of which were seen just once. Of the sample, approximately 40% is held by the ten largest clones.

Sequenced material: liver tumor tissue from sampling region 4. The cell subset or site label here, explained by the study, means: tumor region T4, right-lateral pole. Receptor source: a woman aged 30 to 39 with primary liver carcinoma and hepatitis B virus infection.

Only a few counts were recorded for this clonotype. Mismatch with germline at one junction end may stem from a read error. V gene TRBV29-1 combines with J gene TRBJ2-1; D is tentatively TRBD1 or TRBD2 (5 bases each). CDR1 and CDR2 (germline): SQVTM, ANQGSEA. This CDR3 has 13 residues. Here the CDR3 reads CNVEGSSYNEQFF. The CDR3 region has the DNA TGTAACGTTGAGGGGAGCTCCTACAATGAGCAGTTCTTC.

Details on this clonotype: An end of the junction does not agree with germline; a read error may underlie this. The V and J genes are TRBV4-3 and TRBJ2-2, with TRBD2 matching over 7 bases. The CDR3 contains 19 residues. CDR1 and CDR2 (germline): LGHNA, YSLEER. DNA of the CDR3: TGCGCCAGCGGCGTACTAGTGGGAGGGCCCCGTTCGAACACCGGGGAGCTGCTTTTT. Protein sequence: CASGVLVGGPRSNTGELLF.

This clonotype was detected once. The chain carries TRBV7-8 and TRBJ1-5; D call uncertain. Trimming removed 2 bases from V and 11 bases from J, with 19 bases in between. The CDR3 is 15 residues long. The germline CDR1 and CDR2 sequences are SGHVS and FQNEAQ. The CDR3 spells CASSLLVTRGKSQHF. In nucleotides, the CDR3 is TGTGCCAGCAGCTTACTTGTAACAAGAGGCAAGTCCCAGCATTTT.

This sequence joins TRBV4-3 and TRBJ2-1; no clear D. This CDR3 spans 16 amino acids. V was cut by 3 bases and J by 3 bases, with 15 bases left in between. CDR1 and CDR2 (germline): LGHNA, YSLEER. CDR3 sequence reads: CASSHDWYYVYNEQFF. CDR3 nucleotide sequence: TGCGCCAGCAGCCATGATTGGTACTACGTCTACAATGAGCAGTTCTTC.

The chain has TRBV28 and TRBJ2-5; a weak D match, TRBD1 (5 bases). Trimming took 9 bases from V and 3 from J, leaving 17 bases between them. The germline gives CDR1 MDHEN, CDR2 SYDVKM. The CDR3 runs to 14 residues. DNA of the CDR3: TGTGCCAGTAACCCCCTAGGGGTAGAAGAGACCCAGTACTTC. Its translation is CASNPLGVEETQYF.

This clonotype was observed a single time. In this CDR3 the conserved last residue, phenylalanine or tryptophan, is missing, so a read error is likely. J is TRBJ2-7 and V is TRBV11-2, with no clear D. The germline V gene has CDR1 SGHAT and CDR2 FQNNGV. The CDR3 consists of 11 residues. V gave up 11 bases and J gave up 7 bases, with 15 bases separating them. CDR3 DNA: TGTGCCGGCACTCCAGCCAGTGAGCAGTACTCC. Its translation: CAGTPASEQYS.

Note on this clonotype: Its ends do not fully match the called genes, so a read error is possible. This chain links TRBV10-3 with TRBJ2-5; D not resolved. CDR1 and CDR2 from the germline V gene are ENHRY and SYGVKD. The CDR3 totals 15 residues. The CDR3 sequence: CAISASATKQETQYF. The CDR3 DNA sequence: TGTGCCATTAGTGCGTCGGCTACCAAACAAGAGACCCAGTACTTC.

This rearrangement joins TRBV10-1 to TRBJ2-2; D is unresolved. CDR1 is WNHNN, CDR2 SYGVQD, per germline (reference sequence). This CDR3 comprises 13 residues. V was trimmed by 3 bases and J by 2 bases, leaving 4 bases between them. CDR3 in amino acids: CASSERNTGELFF. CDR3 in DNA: TGCGCCAGCAGTGAACGAAACACCGGGGAGCTGTTTTTT.

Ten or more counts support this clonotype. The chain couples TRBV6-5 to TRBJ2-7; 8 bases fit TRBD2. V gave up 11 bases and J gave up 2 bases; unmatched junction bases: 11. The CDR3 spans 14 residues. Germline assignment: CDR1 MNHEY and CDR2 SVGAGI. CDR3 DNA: TGTGCCTCCAGGCCGGAGGGACTAGCCTACGAGCAGTACTTC. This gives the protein CASRPEGLAYEQYF.

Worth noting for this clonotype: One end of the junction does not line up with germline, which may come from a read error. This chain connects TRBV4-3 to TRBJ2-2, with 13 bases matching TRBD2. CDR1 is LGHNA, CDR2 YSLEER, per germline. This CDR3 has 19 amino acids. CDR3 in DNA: TGCGCCAGCAGCGTACTAGCGGGAGGGCCCGGTTTGAACACCGGAGAGCTGTTTTTT. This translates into CASSVLAGGPGLNTGELFF.

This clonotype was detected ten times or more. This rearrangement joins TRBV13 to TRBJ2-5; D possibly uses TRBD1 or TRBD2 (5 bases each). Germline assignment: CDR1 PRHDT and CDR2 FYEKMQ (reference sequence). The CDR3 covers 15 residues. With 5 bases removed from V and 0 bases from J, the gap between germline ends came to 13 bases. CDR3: CASSLTGTNQETQYF. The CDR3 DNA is TGTGCCAGCAGCCTGACTGGGACCAACCAAGAGACCCAGTACTTC.

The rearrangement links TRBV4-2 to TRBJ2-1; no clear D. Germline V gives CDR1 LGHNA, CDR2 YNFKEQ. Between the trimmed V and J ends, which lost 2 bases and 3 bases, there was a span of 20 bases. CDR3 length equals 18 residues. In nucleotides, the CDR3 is TGTGCCAGCAGCCAAATAGTGAGCGTCCGAAGGTTCTACAATGAGCAGTTCTTC. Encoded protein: CASSQIVSVRRFYNEQFF.

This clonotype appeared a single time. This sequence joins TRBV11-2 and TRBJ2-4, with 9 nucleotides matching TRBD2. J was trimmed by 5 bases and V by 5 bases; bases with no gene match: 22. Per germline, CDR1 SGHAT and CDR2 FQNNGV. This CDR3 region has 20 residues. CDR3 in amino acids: CASSHAGTFTGTSRQNIQYF. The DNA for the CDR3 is TGTGCCAGCAGCCATGCCGGGACATTTACCGGGACTAGCAGACAAAACATTCAGTACTTC.

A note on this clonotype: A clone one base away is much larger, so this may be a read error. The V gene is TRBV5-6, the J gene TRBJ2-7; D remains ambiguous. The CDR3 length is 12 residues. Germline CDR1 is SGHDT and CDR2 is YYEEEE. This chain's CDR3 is CASSLISYEQYF. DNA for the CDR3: TGTGCCAGCAGCTTGATCTCCTACGAACAGTACTTC.

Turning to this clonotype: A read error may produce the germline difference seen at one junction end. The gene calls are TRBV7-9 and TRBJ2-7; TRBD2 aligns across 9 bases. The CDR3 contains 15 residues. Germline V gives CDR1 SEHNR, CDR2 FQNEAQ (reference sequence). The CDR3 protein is CASSWGLAAPYEHYF. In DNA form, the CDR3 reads TGTGCCAGTAGCTGGGGACTAGCAGCACCTTACGAGCATTACTTC. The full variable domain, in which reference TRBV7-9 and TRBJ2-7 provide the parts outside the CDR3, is DTGVSQNPRHKITKRGQNVTFRCDPISEHNRLYWYRQTLGQGPEFLTYFQNEAQLEKSRLLSDRFSAERPKGSFSTLEIQRTEQGDSAMYLCASSWGLAAPYEHYFGPGTRLTVT.

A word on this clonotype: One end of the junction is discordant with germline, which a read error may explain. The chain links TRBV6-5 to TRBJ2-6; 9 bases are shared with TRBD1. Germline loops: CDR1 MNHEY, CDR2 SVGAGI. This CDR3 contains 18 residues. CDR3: CASMTYRGRVSGANVLTF. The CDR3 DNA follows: TGTGCCAGCATGACATACAGGGGGCGCGTCTCTGGGGCCAACGTCCTAACTTTT.

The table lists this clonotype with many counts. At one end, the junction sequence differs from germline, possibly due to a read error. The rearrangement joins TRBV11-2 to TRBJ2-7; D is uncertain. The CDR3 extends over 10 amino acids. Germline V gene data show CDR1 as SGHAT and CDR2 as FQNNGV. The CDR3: CACSLGEQYF. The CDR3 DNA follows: TGTGCCTGCAGCCTGGGAGAGCAGTACTTC.

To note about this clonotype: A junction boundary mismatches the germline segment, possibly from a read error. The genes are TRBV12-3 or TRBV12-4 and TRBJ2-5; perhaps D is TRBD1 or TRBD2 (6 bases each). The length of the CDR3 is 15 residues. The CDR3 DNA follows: TGTGCAAGCAGCGCCTACCCCGGGGGCGAAGAGACCCAGTACTTC. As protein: CASSAYPGGEETQYF.

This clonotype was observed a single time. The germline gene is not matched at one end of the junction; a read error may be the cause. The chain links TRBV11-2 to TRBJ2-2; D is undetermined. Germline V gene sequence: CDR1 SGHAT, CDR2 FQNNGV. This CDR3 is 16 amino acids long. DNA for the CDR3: TGTGCCAACAGCCCCGATCAACAATTGAACACCGGGGAGCTGTTTTTT. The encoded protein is CANSPDQQLNTGELFF.

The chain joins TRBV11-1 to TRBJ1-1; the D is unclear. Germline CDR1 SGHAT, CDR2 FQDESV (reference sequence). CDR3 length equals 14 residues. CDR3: CVGSFGQDYTEAFF. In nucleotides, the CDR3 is TGTGTCGGCAGCTTCGGGCAGGACTACACTGAAGCTTTCTTT.

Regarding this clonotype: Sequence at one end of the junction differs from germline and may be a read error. CDR3 residues: CESSPRETSSTDTQYF. CDR3 in DNA: TGCGAAAGCAGCCCGAGGGAGACGTCGAGCACAGATACGCAGTATTTT. The rearrangement joins TRBV11-2 to TRBJ2-3, with D tentatively TRBD2 (5 bases). Germline-derived CDR1 and CDR2 are SGHAT and FQNNGV. The CDR3 has 16 residues.

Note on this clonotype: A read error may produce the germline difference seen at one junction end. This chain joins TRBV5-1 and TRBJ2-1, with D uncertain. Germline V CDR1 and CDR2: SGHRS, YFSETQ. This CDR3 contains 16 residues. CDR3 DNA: TGCGCCAGCAGCCCTCTGGGCATCAGCTCATACAAAGAGCAGCTCTTC. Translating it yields CASSPLGISSYKEQLF.

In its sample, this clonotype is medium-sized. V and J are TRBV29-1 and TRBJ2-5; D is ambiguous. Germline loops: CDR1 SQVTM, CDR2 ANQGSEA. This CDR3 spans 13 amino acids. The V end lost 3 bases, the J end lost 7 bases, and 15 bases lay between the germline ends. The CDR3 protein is CSVEGLIVGTQYF. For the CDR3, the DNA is TGCAGCGTTGAGGGTTTGATTGTAGGGACCCAGTACTTC. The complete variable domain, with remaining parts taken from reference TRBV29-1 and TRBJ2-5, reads SAVISQKPSRDICQRGTSLTIQCQVDSQVTMMFWYRQQPGQSLTLIATANQGSEATYESGFVIDKFPISRPNLTFSTLTVSNMSPEDSSIYLCSVEGLIVGTQYFGPGTRLLVL.

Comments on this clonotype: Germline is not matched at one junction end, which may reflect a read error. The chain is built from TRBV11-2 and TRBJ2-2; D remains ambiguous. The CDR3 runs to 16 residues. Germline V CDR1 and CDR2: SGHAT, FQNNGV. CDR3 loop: CASSPDPQLKTRELFF. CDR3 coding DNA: TGTGCTAGCAGTCCCGATCCCCAATTGAAGACCAGGGAGCTGTTTTTT.

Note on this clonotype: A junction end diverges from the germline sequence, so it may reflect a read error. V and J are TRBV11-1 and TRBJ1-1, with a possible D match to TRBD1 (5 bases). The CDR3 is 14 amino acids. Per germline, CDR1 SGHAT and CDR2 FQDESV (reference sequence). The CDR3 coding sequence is TGTGCAAGCAGCTTCGAGCAGGGCTACATTGAAGCTTTCTTT. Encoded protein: CASSFEQGYIEAFF.

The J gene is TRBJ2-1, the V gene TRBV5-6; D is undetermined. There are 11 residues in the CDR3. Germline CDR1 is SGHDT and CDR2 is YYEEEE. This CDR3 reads CTNRSTSEQFF. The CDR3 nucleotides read TGTACCAACAGAAGTACGAGTGAGCAGTTCTTC.

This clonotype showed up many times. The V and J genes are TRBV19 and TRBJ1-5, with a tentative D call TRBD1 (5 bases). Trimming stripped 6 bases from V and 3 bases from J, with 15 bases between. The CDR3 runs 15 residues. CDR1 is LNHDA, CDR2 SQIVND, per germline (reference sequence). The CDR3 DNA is TGTGCCAGTAGAATGGGGGGTGAGGACAATCAGCCCCAGCATTTT. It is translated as CASRMGGEDNQPQHF.

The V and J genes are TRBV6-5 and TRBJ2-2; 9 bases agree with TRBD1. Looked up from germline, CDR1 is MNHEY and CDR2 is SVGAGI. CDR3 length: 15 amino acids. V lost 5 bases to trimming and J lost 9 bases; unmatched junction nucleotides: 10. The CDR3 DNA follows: TGTGCCAGCAGTCCGGGGACAGGGTTCAACTGGGAGCTGTTTTTT. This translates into CASSPGTGFNWELFF.

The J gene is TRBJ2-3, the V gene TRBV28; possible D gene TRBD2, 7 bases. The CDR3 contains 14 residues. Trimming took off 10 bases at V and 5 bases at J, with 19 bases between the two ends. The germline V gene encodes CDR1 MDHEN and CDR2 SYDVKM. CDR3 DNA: TGTGCCACCTCGGGGAGGGGGGTGGAAGATACGCAGTATTTT. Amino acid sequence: CATSGRGVEDTQYF.

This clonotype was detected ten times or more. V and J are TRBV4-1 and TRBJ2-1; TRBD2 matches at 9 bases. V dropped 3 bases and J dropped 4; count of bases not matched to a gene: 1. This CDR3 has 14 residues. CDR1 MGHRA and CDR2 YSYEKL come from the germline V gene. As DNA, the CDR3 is TGCGCCAGCAGCCAGGCGGGAGGGTACAATGAGCAGTTCTTC. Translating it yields CASSQAGGYNEQFF.